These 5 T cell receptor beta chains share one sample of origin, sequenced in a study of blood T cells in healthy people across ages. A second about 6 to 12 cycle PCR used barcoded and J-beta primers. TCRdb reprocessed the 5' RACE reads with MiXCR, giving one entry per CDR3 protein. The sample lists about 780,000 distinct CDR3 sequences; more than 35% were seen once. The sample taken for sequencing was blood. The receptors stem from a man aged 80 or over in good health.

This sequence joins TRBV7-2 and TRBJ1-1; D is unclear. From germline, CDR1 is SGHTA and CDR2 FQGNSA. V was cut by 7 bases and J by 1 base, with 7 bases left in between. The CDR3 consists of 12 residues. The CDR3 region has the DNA TGTGCCAGCACCCGCCAGAACACTGAAGCTTTCTTT. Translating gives CASTRQNTEAFF.

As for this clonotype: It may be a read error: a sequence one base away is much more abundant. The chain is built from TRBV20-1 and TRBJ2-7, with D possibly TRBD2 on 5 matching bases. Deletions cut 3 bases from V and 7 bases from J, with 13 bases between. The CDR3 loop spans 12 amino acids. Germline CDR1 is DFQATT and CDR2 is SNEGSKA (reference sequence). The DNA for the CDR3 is TGCAGTGCTAGTTATATGAGGGCTGAGCAGTACTTC. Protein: CSASYMRAEQYF.

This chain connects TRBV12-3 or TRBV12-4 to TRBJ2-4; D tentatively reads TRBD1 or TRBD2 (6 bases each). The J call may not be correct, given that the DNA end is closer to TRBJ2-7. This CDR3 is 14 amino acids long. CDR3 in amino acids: CASSLRGAFSEQYF. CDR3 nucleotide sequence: TGTGCCAGCAGTTTAAGGGGGGCCTTTTCCGAGCAGTACTTC.

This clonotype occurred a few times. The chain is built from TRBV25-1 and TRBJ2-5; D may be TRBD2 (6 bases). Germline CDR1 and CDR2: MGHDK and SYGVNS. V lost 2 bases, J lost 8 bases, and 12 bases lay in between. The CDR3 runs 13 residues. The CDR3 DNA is TGTGCCAGCAGTGAAGGAGGGTTACCAACCCAGTACTTC. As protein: CASSEGGLPTQYF. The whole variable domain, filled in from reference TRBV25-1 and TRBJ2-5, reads EADIYQTPRYLVIGTGKKITLECSQTMGHDKMYWYQQDPGMELHLIHYSYGVNSTEKGDLSSESTVSRIRTEHFPLTLESARPSHTSQYLCASSEGGLPTQYFGPGTRLLVL.

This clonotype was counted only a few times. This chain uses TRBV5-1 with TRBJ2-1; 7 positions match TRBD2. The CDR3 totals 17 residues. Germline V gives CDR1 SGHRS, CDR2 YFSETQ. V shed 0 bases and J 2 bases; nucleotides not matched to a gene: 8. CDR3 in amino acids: CASSLAPTSATYNEQFF. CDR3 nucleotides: TGCGCCAGCAGCTTGGCCCCAACTAGCGCCACCTACAATGAGCAGTTCTTC. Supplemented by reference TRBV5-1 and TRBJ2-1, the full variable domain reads KAGVTQTPRYLIKTRGQQVTLSCSPISGHRSVSWYQQTPGQGLQFLFEYFSETQRNKGNFPGRFSGRQFSNSRSEMNVSTLELGDSALYLCASSLAPTSATYNEQFFGPGTRLTVL.